This T cell receptor (beta chain) was sequenced for a study of T cell responses to AZD1222 COVID-19 vaccine. Study-level findings and limits: Donors were chiefly white British, with a greater number of females, and clonal diversity was perhaps underestimated. Regions left unmutated in variants are reportedly the target of nearly half of spike-specific TCRs.

Pooling covered second doses at about 4 or about 12 weeks. The repertoire was sequenced with immunoSEQ multiplex PCR; TCRdb's copy has only in-frame clones and lacks some. This table holds roughly 50,000 clones, approximately 86% found once. As for this clone: Its target is unknown.

With 5 bases removed from V and 5 bases from J, the gap between germline ends came to 13 bases. This CDR3 is 14 amino acids long. CDR1 and CDR2 from the germline V gene are KGHSH and LQKENI. The sequencing used peripheral blood, collected 28 days after the second AZD1222 dose. V is TRBV18 and J is TRBJ2-1; tentative D call: TRBD2 (6 bases). The clonotype was recovered from an adult who received the AZD1222 COVID-19 vaccine. In DNA, the CDR3 is TGTGCCAGCTCAGAGACTAGTGGGAACAATGAGCAGTTCTTC. Protein: CASSETSGNNEQFF.